Following are 24 T cell receptor beta chains from one sample sequenced in a study of long-term antiretroviral therapy in people with HIV. Investigators performed immunoSEQ version v3.0 at survey level. Assay used: immunoSEQ multiplex PCR; TCRdb lists only in-frame clones, some missing. The sample holds about 18,000 clones, around 91% seen once. The sequenced sample was unsorted PBMCs, obtained 4.2 years after starting antiretroviral therapy. The receptors derive from a man aged 50-60 years with HIV.

The chain has TRBV5-1 and TRBJ1-1, with TRBD1 as a possible D gene (6 bases). The CDR3 is 14 amino acids. Germline CDR1 is SGHRS and CDR2 is YFSETQ. Trimming stripped 0 bases from V and 4 bases from J, with 10 bases between. CDR3 DNA: TGCGCCAGCAGCTTGGACAGGGCGGCCACTGAAGCTTTCTTT. Protein sequence: CASSLDRAATEAFF.

V usage is TRBV4-3 and J usage is TRBJ2-3, with TRBD2 identical over 8 bases. The CDR3 sequence is 16 residues long. CDR1 is LGHNA, CDR2 YSLEER, per germline. V was clipped by 4 bases and J by 0 bases; unmatched bases: 6. The CDR3 is CASSRAVAGSTDTQYF. The CDR3 DNA reads TGCGCCAGCAGCCGAGCGGTAGCGGGGAGCACAGATACGCAGTATTTT.

The sample holds a few counts of this clone. V is TRBV14 and J is TRBJ2-7, with D uncertain. This CDR3 spans 12 amino acids. Germline CDR1 is SGHDN and CDR2 is FVKESK. V was pared by 0 bases and J by 4 bases, with 4 bases between. CDR3 DNA sequence: TGTGCCAGCAGCCAAGATCGTTACGAGCAGTACTTC. As protein: CASSQDRYEQYF.

The chain joins TRBV27 to TRBJ2-6; 8 bases are a match to TRBD1. Looked up from germline, CDR1 is MNHEY and CDR2 is SMNVEV (reference sequence). This CDR3 spans 15 amino acids. V lost 8 bases to trimming and J lost 1 base; unmatched junction nucleotides: 4. The CDR3 DNA sequence: TGTGCCAGCGCGGACAGGGTTTCTGGGGCCAACGTCCTGACTTTC. It translates to CASADRVSGANVLTF.

The V call is TRBV7-2, the J call TRBJ1-5; TRBD1 matches at 7 bases. This CDR3 spans 15 amino acids. CDR1 and CDR2 (germline): SGHTA, FQGNSA. J lost 7 bases, V lost 2 bases, and 8 bases had no gene match. The CDR3 DNA reads as TGTGCCAGCAGCTTAACGACAGGGTCGCAGCAGCCCCAGCATTTT. Translation gives CASSLTTGSQQPQHF.

The chain links TRBV30 to TRBJ1-6; D is unresolved. Germline assignment: CDR1 GTSNPN and CDR2 SVGIG (reference sequence). The ends were cut back, 2 bases at V and 0 bases at J, with 5 bases in the middle. This CDR3 region has 14 residues. CDR3 nucleotides: TGTGCCTGGAGTCACGACTCCTATAATTCACCCCTCCACTTT. Translating it yields CAWSHDSYNSPLHF.

The CDR3 is CAISEPRTSGGAKYTQYF. In DNA, the CDR3 is TGTGCCATCAGTGAGCCTCGGACTAGCGGGGGGGCCAAGTATACGCAGTATTTT. The V and J genes are TRBV10-3 and TRBJ2-3, with 15 bases aligning to TRBD2. Germline CDR1 and CDR2: ENHRY and SYGVKD. This CDR3 contains 18 residues. Trimming at V came to 2 bases and at J to 7 bases, leaving 10 bases not matched to a gene.

V and J are TRBV2 and TRBJ1-5, with TRBD1 matching 9 bases. The CDR3 has 15 residues. The trim removed 4 bases at V and 7 bases at J, leaving 8 bases unmatched. Germline CDR1 is SNHLY and CDR2 is FYNNEI. The CDR3 DNA follows: TGTGCCAGCAGTGTCCGGGGACAGGGCGGCCAGCCCCAGCATTTT. Protein: CASSVRGQGGQPQHF.

The CDR3: CALEEGTEAFF. CDR3 coding DNA: TGTGCCCTAGAAGAGGGCACTGAAGCTTTCTTT. The chain combines TRBV2 with TRBJ1-1, with D unclear. The CDR3 is 11 residues long. Trimming cost V 11 bases and J 4 bases, with 11 bases left between them. The germline V gene has CDR1 SNHLY and CDR2 FYNNEI.

The genes are TRBV30 and TRBJ2-3; a weak D match, TRBD1 (6 bases). V was clipped by 0 bases and J by 4 bases, with 11 bases between them. This CDR3 is built from 14 residues. The germline V gene encodes CDR1 GTSNPN and CDR2 SVGIG (reference sequence). In DNA, the CDR3 is TGTGCCTGGAGTGTATTCGAGGGGGCAGATACGCAGTATTTT. It specifies CAWSVFEGADTQYF.

V and J are TRBV9 and TRBJ2-7; possibly TRBD1 for D (6 bases). Per germline, CDR1 SGDLS and CDR2 YYNGEE. This CDR3 is 14 amino acids long. Trimming left V 0 bases short and J 6 bases short, with 13 bases between. CDR3 loop: CASSVAGVGGEQYF. DNA of the CDR3: TGTGCCAGCAGCGTAGCAGGGGTCGGTGGCGAGCAGTACTTC.

The V gene is TRBV19, the J gene TRBJ2-7; 10 nucleotides line up with TRBD2. The CDR3 loop spans 15 amino acids. Germline loops: CDR1 LNHDA, CDR2 SQIVND (reference sequence). With 4 bases clipped from V and 0 bases from J, the junction kept 3 bases outside the gene matches. CDR3 DNA sequence: TGTGCCAGTAGTAGCGGGACTAGCGACTCCTACGAGCAGTACTTC. This encodes CASSSGTSDSYEQYF.

This clone turned up a few times. The rearrangement joins TRBV10-1 to TRBJ1-1, with unresolved D. The CDR3 is 12 amino acids. Trimming left V 5 bases short and J 6 bases short, with 10 bases between. Germline-derived CDR1 and CDR2 are WNHNN and SYGVQD (reference sequence). The CDR3, as DNA: TGCGCCAGCAGTCGGGGAAGTGCTGAAGCTTTCTTT. It codes for CASSRGSAEAFF.

This sequence joins TRBV29-1 and TRBJ2-1, with TRBD1 matching 8 bases. There are 12 residues in the CDR3. The V segment lost 6 bases and the J segment 6 bases; nucleotides outside the gene matches: 4. Germline V gene sequence: CDR1 SQVTM, CDR2 ANQGSEA. DNA for the CDR3: TGCAGCGTGATGACAGGGGTCAATGAGCAGTTCTTC. Protein sequence: CSVMTGVNEQFF.

The chain joins TRBV7-2 to TRBJ1-5; D ambiguous. V gave up 2 bases and J gave up 2 bases, with 10 bases separating them. The CDR3 is made up of 15 amino acids. Looked up from germline, CDR1 is SGHTA and CDR2 is FQGNSA. The CDR3 reads CASSLISDRNQPQHF. The DNA of the CDR3 is TGTGCCAGCAGCTTAATCTCAGACCGCAATCAGCCCCAGCATTTT.

This chain connects TRBV5-4 to TRBJ2-3; D unresolved. Germline CDR1 reads SGHNT; CDR2 reads YYREEE (reference sequence). Trimming left V 0 bases short and J 8 bases short, with 7 bases between. This CDR3 has 12 residues. This chain's CDR3 is CASSLADGTQYF. The CDR3 DNA reads TGTGCCAGCAGCTTGGCGGACGGTACGCAGTATTTT.

V usage is TRBV4-3 and J usage is TRBJ2-1; D perhaps matches TRBD2 (6 bases). Germline values: CDR1 LGHNA, CDR2 YSLEER. Between the trimmed V and J ends, which lost 6 bases and 8 bases, there was a span of 11 bases. The CDR3 sequence is 12 residues long. The CDR3: CASSWRGYEQFF. In DNA form, the CDR3 reads TGCGCCAGCAGTTGGCGGGGTTATGAGCAGTTCTTC.

The J gene is TRBJ1-1, the V gene TRBV27, with a tentative D call TRBD1 (6 bases). V was pared by 4 bases and J by 7 bases, with 16 bases between. Germline CDR1 and CDR2: MNHEY and SMNVEV (reference sequence). CDR3 size: 14 residues. The DNA of the CDR3 is TGTGCCAGCAGTTCCCCAATGGGGGGCTTTGAAGCTTTCTTT. As protein: CASSSPMGGFEAFF.

The sample holds one count of this clone. The chain has TRBV19 and TRBJ1-2; D remains ambiguous. Trimming left V 2 bases short and J 8 bases short, with 6 bases between. The CDR3 consists of 11 residues. The germline CDR1 and CDR2 sequences are LNHDA and SQIVND (reference sequence). The CDR3 DNA reads as TGTGCCAGTAGTATACTTGGGGGCTACACCTTC. Translating gives CASSILGGYTF.

The chain is built from TRBV6-6 and TRBJ2-1; tentatively, D is TRBD1 (6 bases). The ends were cut back, 4 bases at V and 4 bases at J, with 14 bases in the middle. Germline V CDR1 and CDR2: MNHNY, SVGAGI (reference sequence). This CDR3 comprises 15 residues. This CDR3 is CASSWLVGTYNEQFF. The CDR3 DNA reads TGTGCCAGCAGTTGGTTAGTAGGGACATACAATGAGCAGTTCTTC.

The gene calls are TRBV6-5 and TRBJ2-7; D perhaps matches TRBD2 (6 bases). There are 14 residues in the CDR3. V gave up 5 bases and J gave up 2 bases, with 13 bases separating them. Germline CDR1 reads MNHEY; CDR2 reads SVGAGI. Written as DNA, the CDR3 is TGTGCCAGCAGTCCGGGGACTCGTCCCTACGAGCAGTACTTC. Translating gives CASSPGTRPYEQYF.

The rearrangement joins TRBV9 to TRBJ1-1; D may be TRBD1 (5 bases). Per the germline V gene, CDR1 is SGDLS and CDR2 is YYNGEE. The V and J ends lost 0 bases and 4 bases respectively, with 10 bases between them. The CDR3 has 14 amino acids. CDR3 in DNA: TGTGCCAGCAGCGTAGGGCAGGGAGGCACTGAAGCTTTCTTT. It encodes CASSVGQGGTEAFF.

The chain is built from TRBV4-1 and TRBJ1-1; D is unclear. This CDR3 is built from 14 residues. V lost 0 bases, J lost 1 base, and 6 bases lay in between. From germline, CDR1 is MGHRA and CDR2 YSYEKL. The CDR3 protein is CASSQDAGNTEAFF. The CDR3 coding sequence is TGCGCCAGCAGCCAAGATGCGGGGAACACTGAAGCTTTCTTT.

This rearrangement joins TRBV28 to TRBJ1-5, with D unclear. Germline CDR1 MDHEN, CDR2 SYDVKM. Trimming cost V 3 bases and J 3 bases, with 9 bases left between them. The CDR3 runs 14 residues. The CDR3 region has the DNA TGTGCCAGCAGTTTGCGTCAGATCAATCAGCCCCAGCATTTT. It specifies CASSLRQINQPQHF. Drawing the rest from reference TRBV28 and TRBJ1-5, the complete variable domain is DVKVTQSSRYLVKRTGEKVFLECVQDMDHENMFWYRQDPGLGLRLIYFSYDVKMKEKGDIPEGYSVSREKKERFSLILESASTNQTSMYLCASSLRQINQPQHFGDGTRLSIL.